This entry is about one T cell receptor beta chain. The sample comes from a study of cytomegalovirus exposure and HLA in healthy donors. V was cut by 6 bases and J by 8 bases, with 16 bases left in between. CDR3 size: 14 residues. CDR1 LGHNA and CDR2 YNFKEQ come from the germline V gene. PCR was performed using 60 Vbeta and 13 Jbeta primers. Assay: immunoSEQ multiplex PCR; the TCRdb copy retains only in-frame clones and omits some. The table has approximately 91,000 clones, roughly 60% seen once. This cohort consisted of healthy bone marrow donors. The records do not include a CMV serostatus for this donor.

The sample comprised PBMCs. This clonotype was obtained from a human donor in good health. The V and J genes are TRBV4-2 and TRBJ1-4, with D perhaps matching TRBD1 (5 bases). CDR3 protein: CASRQDLSLEKLFF. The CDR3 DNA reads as TGTGCCAGCAGACAGGACCTCAGTTTGGAAAAACTGTTTTTT.